This T cell receptor beta chain is from a study of radiation and T cells in renal cell carcinoma. Study-wide results and caveats: Baseline intratumoral clonotype presence is unknown without pretreatment biopsies.

To note about this clone: Antigen specificity is unknown.

V shed 3 bases and J shed 3 bases, with 11 bases lying between them. This CDR3 is 14 amino acids long. Germline CDR1 is SGHTA and CDR2 is FQGNSA. The sample's time point: blood 4 weeks post-SBRT, at nephrectomy. Treatment: 15 Gy SBRT to primary tumor, nephrectomy 4 weeks later. Profiled with immunoSEQ multiplex PCR; TCRdb holds only in-frame clones, not every one. Altogether 150,000 or so clones are present, 88% being singletons, with the ten largest covering 10% to 12%. The origin of this receptor is a woman between 45 and 60 years old with renal cell carcinoma. The source material was blood, sampled from a patient whose treatment included radiotherapy and nephrectomy. This chain joins TRBV7-2 and TRBJ2-5, with a weak D call TRBD2 (6 bases). In DNA form, the CDR3 reads TGTGCCAGCAGCTTGGGCGGGACGGAAGAGACCCAGTACTTC. This codes for CASSLGGTEETQYF.